These 22 T cell receptor beta chains share one sample of origin, sequenced in a study of T cell responses to AZD1222 COVID-19 vaccine. TCRdb keeps only in-frame clones here, not all; method: immunoSEQ multiplex PCR. The table includes 150,000 or so clones, roughly 90% detected once. Sequences were derived from peripheral blood, sampled on day 0 of AZD1222 vaccination. The receptors stem from an adult in good health.

The chain recombines TRBV5-1 with TRBJ1-3; no reliable D call. The CDR3 sequence is 19 residues long. Germline CDR1 reads SGHRS; CDR2 reads YFSETQ. The V gene lost 0 bases and the J gene lost 4 bases, with 23 bases spanning the gap. The CDR3: CASSLVGRVSQLSGNTIYF. The CDR3 nucleotides read TGCGCCAGCAGCTTGGTAGGCAGAGTATCCCAGCTCTCCGGAAACACCATATATTTT.

This clone is a singleton in its sample. Sequence at one end of the junction differs from germline and may be a read error. V usage is TRBV9 and J usage is TRBJ2-4; D may be TRBD2 (6 bases). The CDR3 loop spans 13 amino acids. Germline V gene sequence: CDR1 SGDLS, CDR2 YYNGEE. CDR3 residues: CASSVEGREARHF. In nucleotides, the CDR3 is TGTGCCAGCAGCGTAGAGGGTAGGGAGGCGCGGCACTTC.

This chain uses TRBV12-3 or TRBV12-4 with TRBJ2-3; maybe TRBD2 (6 bases). The CDR3 runs 13 residues. Trimming left V 7 bases short and J 6 bases short, with 14 bases between. The CDR3 reads CASTTGGGDTQYF. The DNA of the CDR3 is TGTGCCAGCACCACCGGGGGTGGGGATACGCAGTATTTT.

As DNA, the CDR3 is TGTGCCAGCAGCCAGACAGGGGTGATGGGCACTGAAGCTTTCTTT. It is translated as CASSQTGVMGTEAFF. The chain couples TRBV25-1 to TRBJ1-1; 8 bases agree with TRBD1. V gave up 6 bases and J gave up 4 bases; unmatched junction bases: 10. This CDR3 has 15 residues. Germline V gene lookup returns CDR1 MGHDK and CDR2 SYGVNS.

The chain joins TRBV19 to TRBJ2-5; D may be TRBD1 (6 bases). The germline CDR1 and CDR2 sequences are LNHDA and SQIVND (reference sequence). The germline V and J ends were trimmed by 3 bases and 6 bases, with 11 bases remaining between them. The CDR3 covers 13 residues. The CDR3 sequence: CASSIAQGKTQYF. CDR3 bases: TGTGCCAGTAGTATTGCACAGGGTAAGACCCAGTACTTC.

The chain recombines TRBV19 with TRBJ2-7; D gene unclear. The length of the CDR3 is 13 residues. Trimming cost V 3 bases and J 5 bases, with 11 bases left between them. Germline-derived CDR1 and CDR2 are LNHDA and SQIVND (reference sequence). This CDR3 is CASSISPPHEQYF. CDR3 DNA sequence: TGTGCCAGTAGTATTTCACCACCGCACGAGCAGTACTTC.

The chain couples TRBV5-1 to TRBJ2-7; 7 bases match TRBD2. CDR1 SGHRS and CDR2 YFSETQ come from the germline V gene. CDR3 size: 16 residues. Unmatched junction bases numbered 18, after V lost 4 bases and J lost 8 bases. The CDR3 sequence is CASSPVGGGGPEKQYF. The CDR3 DNA is TGCGCCAGCAGCCCCGTCGGCGGGGGTGGTCCTGAGAAGCAGTACTTC.

This clone showed up just once. The chain links TRBV14 to TRBJ2-3; D is unclear. The germline V gene encodes CDR1 SGHDN and CDR2 FVKESK. The V end lost 0 bases, the J end lost 5 bases, and 9 bases lay between the germline ends. This CDR3 comprises 14 residues. The DNA for the CDR3 is TGTGCCAGCAGCCAAGAGGGCTACCAAGATACGCAGTATTTT. Protein: CASSQEGYQDTQYF.

The chain joins TRBV11-2 to TRBJ2-5; 11 bases fit TRBD1. The CDR3 has 17 residues. J gave up 7 bases and V 2 bases, and 12 bases lay outside the gene matches. The germline gives CDR1 SGHAT, CDR2 FQNNGV. The CDR3 protein is CASSLQIEGGTGGTQYF. The CDR3 DNA reads TGTGCCAGCAGCTTACAAATCGAGGGCGGGACAGGGGGGACCCAGTACTTC.

The genes are TRBV6-2 or TRBV6-3 and TRBJ1-2, with D unclear. The V end lost 2 bases, the J end lost 6 bases, and 7 bases lay between the germline ends. Germline CDR1 and CDR2: MNHEY and SVGEGT. This CDR3 is built from 12 residues. The CDR3 nucleotides read TGTGCCAGCAGTTACGATGGGGATGGCTACACCTTC. Its translation: CASSYDGDGYTF.

The chain is built from TRBV7-3 and TRBJ2-3; no definite D call. The CDR3 has 15 amino acids. Looked up from germline, CDR1 is SGHTA and CDR2 is FQGTGA. V dropped 4 bases and J dropped 10 bases, with 21 bases sitting between them. The CDR3 sequence is CASSSHPTVSGSQYF. In DNA, the CDR3 is TGTGCCAGCAGCTCCCACCCTACAGTTTCCGGGTCGCAGTATTTT.

The V and J genes are TRBV4-3 and TRBJ2-3; 8 bases fit TRBD1. Germline V gene data show CDR1 as LGHNA and CDR2 as YSLEER. This CDR3 spans 16 amino acids. The J segment lost 4 bases and the V segment lost 1 base, leaving 7 bases of the junction unmatched. The CDR3 coding sequence is TGCGCCAGCAGCCAAGCTCGGACAGGGCGTTCAGATACGCAGTATTTT. This translates into CASSQARTGRSDTQYF.

This clone was seen once. The chain employs TRBV6-2 or TRBV6-3 and TRBJ1-5; no definite D call. The CDR3 contains 16 residues. CDR1 and CDR2 from the germline V gene are MNHEY and SVGEGT. The V end lost 0 bases, the J end lost 0 bases, and 9 bases lay between the germline ends. The CDR3 nucleotides are TGTGCCAGCAGTTACTCGGCGCAGCTTAGCAATCAGCCCCAGCATTTT. Amino acids: CASSYSAQLSNQPQHF.

J is TRBJ2-7 and V is TRBV5-1; D perhaps matches TRBD1 (5 bases). Looked up from germline, CDR1 is SGHRS and CDR2 is YFSETQ. V lost 2 bases to trimming and J lost 0 bases, with 12 bases between them. This CDR3 spans 15 amino acids. The CDR3 loop is CASSFGADNSYEQYF. CDR3 DNA sequence: TGCGCCAGCAGCTTTGGGGCTGATAACTCCTACGAGCAGTACTTC. The variable domain in full, completed from reference TRBV5-1 and TRBJ2-7, reads KAGVTQTPRYLIKTRGQQVTLSCSPISGHRSVSWYQQTPGQGLQFLFEYFSETQRNKGNFPGRFSGRQFSNSRSEMNVSTLELGDSALYLCASSFGADNSYEQYFGPGTRLTVT.

V usage is TRBV4-3 and J usage is TRBJ2-1, with 7 bases lining up with TRBD2. The CDR3 sequence is 17 residues long. Germline V gene lookup returns CDR1 LGHNA and CDR2 YSLEER. V shed 0 bases and J 4 bases; nucleotides not matched to a gene: 9. The CDR3: CASSQDPPAGRYNEQFF. CDR3 sequence (DNA): TGCGCCAGCAGCCAAGATCCCCCAGCGGGAAGGTACAATGAGCAGTTCTTC.

The V gene is TRBV5-4, the J gene TRBJ2-7; D call uncertain. This CDR3 is 13 amino acids long. In germline, CDR1 is SGHNT, CDR2 YYREEE (reference sequence). V was clipped by 2 bases and J by 1 base, with 7 bases between them. CDR3 bases: TGTGCCAGCAGCTTTGCGGTATCCTACGAGCAGTACTTC. Amino acid sequence: CASSFAVSYEQYF.

This chain joins TRBV7-2 and TRBJ1-1; D remains unclear. Germline values: CDR1 SGHTA, CDR2 FQGNSA. Deletions cut 0 bases from V and 1 base from J, with 6 bases between. The CDR3 runs 14 residues. The CDR3 coding sequence is TGTGCCAGCAGCTTAGCGAGGGCGAACACTGAAGCTTTCTTT. Protein product: CASSLARANTEAFF.

This rearrangement joins TRBV4-3 to TRBJ2-2; no definite D call. Germline assignment: CDR1 LGHNA and CDR2 YSLEER. This CDR3 spans 15 amino acids. The V end lost 5 bases, the J end lost 0 bases, and 10 bases lay between the germline ends. This chain's CDR3 is CASSDPAANTGELFF. The CDR3 DNA sequence: TGCGCCAGCAGCGACCCGGCCGCGAACACCGGGGAGCTGTTTTTT.

The DNA of the CDR3 is TGCGCCAGCAGCCCCGAGAGCAGGGGAGGAGAGACCCAGTACTTC. Its translation is CASSPESRGGETQYF. The gene calls are TRBV5-1 and TRBJ2-5, with D perhaps TRBD1 or TRBD2 (6 bases each). CDR1 SGHRS and CDR2 YFSETQ come from the germline V gene. The CDR3 is made up of 15 amino acids. Trimming pared 4 bases from V and 4 bases from J, leaving 17 bases between.

The chain has TRBV7-8 and TRBJ1-3, with D unclear. V was cut by 5 bases and J by 4 bases, with 15 bases left in between. The germline V gene has CDR1 SGHVS and CDR2 FQNEAQ. The CDR3 runs to 15 residues. The CDR3 bases are TGTGCCAGCAGCCCGGGTCATTGGGCCGGAAACACCATATATTTT. This sequence encodes CASSPGHWAGNTIYF.

The chain links TRBV2 to TRBJ2-2, with D tentatively TRBD1 or TRBD2 (5 bases each). The CDR3 length is 16 residues. Trimming took off 6 bases at V and 3 bases at J, with 17 bases between the two ends. Germline assignment: CDR1 SNHLY and CDR2 FYNNEI. The CDR3 nucleotides read TGTGCCAGCAGGCTCGGGACCGCTAAATACACCGGGGAGCTGTTTTTT. Translating gives CASRLGTAKYTGELFF.

The chain links TRBV4-3 to TRBJ2-3, with no clear D. Germline-derived CDR1 and CDR2 are LGHNA and YSLEER. The V end was cut by 4 bases, the J end by 2 bases, with 10 bases between. The CDR3 covers 14 residues. This CDR3 reads CASSRQAYTDTQYF. The CDR3 coding sequence is TGCGCCAGCAGCCGGCAGGCCTACACAGATACGCAGTATTTT.